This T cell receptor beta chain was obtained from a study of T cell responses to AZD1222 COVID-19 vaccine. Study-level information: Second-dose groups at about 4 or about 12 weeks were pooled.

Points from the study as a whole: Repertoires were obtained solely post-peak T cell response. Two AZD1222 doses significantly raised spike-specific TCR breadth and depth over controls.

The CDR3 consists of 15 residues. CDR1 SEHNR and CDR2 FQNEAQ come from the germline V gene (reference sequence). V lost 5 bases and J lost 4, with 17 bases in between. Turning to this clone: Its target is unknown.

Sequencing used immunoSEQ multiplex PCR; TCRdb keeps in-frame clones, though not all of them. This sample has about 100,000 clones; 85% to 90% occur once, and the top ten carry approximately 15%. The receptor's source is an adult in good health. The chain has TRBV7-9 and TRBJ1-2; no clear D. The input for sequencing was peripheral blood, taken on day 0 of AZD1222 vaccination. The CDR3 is CASSPSGPRGYGYTF. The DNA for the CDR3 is TGTGCCAGCAGCCCATCAGGACCCCGGGGCTATGGCTACACCTTC.